These T cell receptor beta chains were read from a single sample in a study of CD4 T cells in relation to SARS-CoV-2 and coronaviruses. These receptors are not linked to any known antigen. Using immunoSEQ multiplex PCR, the repertoire was profiled, and TCRdb retains in-frame clones only, with some absent. The data hold roughly 17,000 clones, with approximately 80% observed a single time. The source material was CD4+ T cells from PBMCs, cultured in vitro. The receptors were gathered from a human donor in good health. CDR3s include the opening cysteine and the closing phenylalanine or tryptophan. The order of the fields is V gene, J gene, D gene, clone size, CDR3 DNA, CDR3 protein. The D gene is left open where the match is weak. Clone size is not always given. Where it is, it says once, few, many or a class for expanded clones.

V: TRBV10-2
J: TRBJ2-5
D: TRBD1
size: NA
DNA: TGCGCCAGCAGAGGACAGGGTGCCGAGACCCAGTACTTC
CDR3: CASRGQGAETQYF

V: TRBV19
J: TRBJ1-2
D: NA
size: NA
DNA: TGTGCCAGTAGTATAAGCGAAGGGTATGGCTACACCTTC
CDR3: CASSISEGYGYTF

V: TRBV5-1
J: TRBJ1-6
D: NA
size: NA
DNA: TGCGCCAGCAGCTTCAGGGGTTCAGGGAATAATTCACCCCTCCACTTT
CDR3: CASSFRGSGNNSPLHF

V: TRBV27
J: TRBJ2-7
D: TRBD1
size: NA
DNA: TGTGCCAGCAGTATCCGGGACAGGAACTACGAGCAGTACTTC
CDR3: CASSIRDRNYEQYF

V: TRBV24-1
J: TRBJ2-3
D: TRBD2
size: NA
DNA: TGTGCCACCAGTGATTTTCGCGCGGGGGGGGATACGCAGTATTTT
CDR3: CATSDFRAGGDTQYF

V: TRBV4-1
J: TRBJ1-6
D: NA
size: few
DNA: TGCGCCAGCAGCCAGCCGACAGGTTTTGGTAATAATTCACCCCTCCACTTT
CDR3: CASSQPTGFGNNSPLHF

V: TRBV27
J: TRBJ1-2
D: NA
size: NA
DNA: TGTGCCACCCGGGATGGCAGAGGTGGCTACACCTTC
CDR3: CATRDGRGGYTF

V: TRBV4-1
J: TRBJ1-3
D: NA
size: once
DNA: TGCGCCAGCAGCCACCCGACGGCCTCTGGAAACACCATATATTTT
CDR3: CASSHPTASGNTIYF

V: TRBV27
J: TRBJ2-7
D: TRBD2
size: NA
DNA: TGTGCCAGCAGTTTTCGGGGACTAGCTTACGAGCAGTACTTC
CDR3: CASSFRGLAYEQYF

V: TRBV5-1
J: TRBJ2-5
D: NA
size: NA
DNA: TGCGCCAGCAGCCTGGCCGGGACCAAGCGAGAGACCCAGTACTTC
CDR3: CASSLAGTKRETQYF

V: TRBV5-1
J: TRBJ2-1
D: TRBD2
size: NA
DNA: TGCGCCAGCAGCTTGGCCACTAGCGGCTACAATGAGCAGTTCTTC
CDR3: CASSLATSGYNEQFF

V: TRBV24-1
J: TRBJ2-1
D: NA
size: NA
DNA: TGTGCCACCAGTGACGCCGGGACAAAAAACTACAATGAGCAGTTCTTC
CDR3: CATSDAGTKNYNEQFF

V: TRBV21-1
J: TRBJ2-7
D: NA
size: NA
DNA: TGTGCCAGCAGCAAAGGGTCGCGAGAGACTTCCTACGAGCAGTACTTC
CDR3: CASSKGSRETSYEQYF

V: TRBV11-2
J: TRBJ1-3
D: NA
size: NA
DNA: TGTGCCAGCAGCCGGACAAGACCCCAGGAGTCCATATATTTT
CDR3: CASSRTRPQESIYF

V: TRBV6-5
J: TRBJ2-3
D: NA
size: once
DNA: TGTGCCAGCAGTTACTCGGGACATAGCACAGATACGCAGTATTTT
CDR3: CASSYSGHSTDTQYF

V: TRBV28
J: TRBJ1-2
D: NA
size: NA
DNA: TGTGCCAGCAGTTTATCTGTCTTGTCAAATGGCTACACCTTC
CDR3: CASSLSVLSNGYTF

V: TRBV18
J: TRBJ2-2
D: TRBD2
size: NA
DNA: TGTGCCAGCTCACCGACTATGACTAGCGGGAGAACCGGGGAGCTGTTTTTT
CDR3: CASSPTMTSGRTGELFF

V: TRBV7-9
J: TRBJ1-6
D: NA
size: few
DNA: TGTGCCAGCAGCGAGGAGGCTTCACCCCTCCACTTT
CDR3: CASSEEASPLHF

V: TRBV9
J: TRBJ2-7
D: NA
size: NA
DNA: TGTGCCAGCAGCGTCGACGGACAGACTCTCTACGAGCAGTACTTC
CDR3: CASSVDGQTLYEQYF

V: TRBV5-1
J: TRBJ2-1
D: NA
size: few
DNA: TGCGCCAGCAGCACAGCGCCCAGTGGGATTGACAATGAGCAGTTCTTC
CDR3: CASSTAPSGIDNEQFF

V: TRBV6-6
J: TRBJ2-3
D: TRBD2
size: few
DNA: TGTGCCGGTAAGCGGGAGGACTCCACAGATACGCAGTATTTT
CDR3: CAGKREDSTDTQYF

V: TRBV12-3/TRBV12-4
J: TRBJ2-3
D: NA
size: NA
DNA: TGTGCCAGCACCGCTTTGGGCACAGATACGCAGTATTTT
CDR3: CASTALGTDTQYF

V: TRBV7-3
J: TRBJ2-1
D: NA
size: NA
DNA: TGTGCCAGCAGCTCGAGGCACGCGGGAGATAAGGGGGACTACAATGAGCAGTTCTTC
CDR3: CASSSRHAGDKGDYNEQFF

V: TRBV19
J: TRBJ2-1
D: TRBD2
size: NA
DNA: TGTGCCAGTAGTCCAACTAGCGGATCCTACAATGAGCAGTTCTTC
CDR3: CASSPTSGSYNEQFF

V: TRBV18
J: TRBJ2-4
D: TRBD1
size: NA
DNA: TGTGCCAGCTCACCAAATTTGGGACAGGGAAACATTCAGTACTTC
CDR3: CASSPNLGQGNIQYF

V: TRBV27
J: TRBJ2-7
D: TRBD2
size: NA
DNA: TGTGCCAGCAGAAGCCGGGGGGAGGACGAGCAGTACTTC
CDR3: CASRSRGEDEQYF

V: TRBV6-4
J: TRBJ2-1
D: TRBD2
size: NA
DNA: TGTGCCAGCAGTGACTCGGGGGCGGGAGGCAATGAGCAGTTCTTC
CDR3: CASSDSGAGGNEQFF

V: TRBV6-1
J: TRBJ1-4
D: NA
size: NA
DNA: TGTGCCAGCAGTGAAAGTAGGCAGGGCCAGGGAAAACTGTTTTTT
CDR3: CASSESRQGQGKLFF

V: TRBV12-3/TRBV12-4
J: TRBJ2-5
D: TRBD2
size: NA
DNA: TGTGCCACCAAAAGGGACTACCGAGAGACCCAGTACTTC
CDR3: CATKRDYRETQYF

V: TRBV2
J: TRBJ1-3
D: NA
size: NA
DNA: TGTGCCAGCAGTGTCGGACAGAAAGCCTCTGGAAACACCATATATTTT
CDR3: CASSVGQKASGNTIYF

V: TRBV5-4
J: TRBJ2-2
D: NA
size: once
DNA: TGTGCCAGCAGTCCCGGTGGGCGAGCGAGCACCGGGGAGCTGTTTTTT
CDR3: CASSPGGRASTGELFF

V: TRBV5-1
J: TRBJ1-1
D: NA
size: NA
DNA: TGCGCCAGCAGCGGACCCGTGGGGGACACTGAAGCTTTCTTT
CDR3: CASSGPVGDTEAFF

V: TRBV6-6
J: TRBJ1-5
D: NA
size: large
DNA: TGTGCCAGCAGTTACTCGAGGGGCCCCATGCCCCAGCATTTT
CDR3: CASSYSRGPMPQHF

V: TRBV12-3/TRBV12-4
J: TRBJ1-1
D: NA
size: NA
DNA: TGTGCCAGCAGTTTCGGGTACACTGAAGCTTTCTTT
CDR3: CASSFGYTEAFF

V: TRBV3-1/TRBV3-2
J: TRBJ1-3
D: TRBD1
size: NA
DNA: TGTGCCAGCAGCCAAGACTGGAACAGGGGGTTCTCTGGAAACACCATATATTTT
CDR3: CASSQDWNRGFSGNTIYF

V: TRBV28
J: TRBJ1-1
D: NA
size: NA
DNA: TGTGCCAGCAGTTTAGACCCGCGACAGGAGGCTGAAGCTTTCTTT
CDR3: CASSLDPRQEAEAFF

V: TRBV9
J: TRBJ1-5
D: NA
size: NA
DNA: TGTGCCAGCAGCGTGGGAGGTATCGATCAGCCCCAGCATTTT
CDR3: CASSVGGIDQPQHF

V: TRBV27
J: TRBJ2-7
D: NA
size: NA
DNA: TGTGCGGGGGGAGACGAGCAGTACTTC
CDR3: CAGGDEQYF

V: TRBV10-3
J: TRBJ2-6
D: NA
size: once
DNA: TGTGCCGGGAGACAGGTGCCCTCTGGGGCCAACGTCCTGACTTTC
CDR3: CAGRQVPSGANVLTF

V: TRBV12-3/TRBV12-4
J: TRBJ2-3
D: NA
size: NA
DNA: TGTGCCAGCAGTGGGGTCCCAGATACGCAGTATTTT
CDR3: CASSGVPDTQYF

V: TRBV11-3
J: TRBJ2-1
D: TRBD2
size: NA
DNA: TGTGCCAGCAGCTTGGCAGGGACTAACCAGTACAATGAGCAGTTCTTC
CDR3: CASSLAGTNQYNEQFF

V: TRBV19
J: TRBJ2-5
D: TRBD2
size: NA
DNA: TGTGCCAGTAGACGGACTAGAGAAGAGACCCAGTACTTC
CDR3: CASRRTREETQYF

V: TRBV24-1
J: TRBJ2-5
D: TRBD2
size: NA
DNA: TGTGCCACATTTACGACGTCTGCTAGCGGGATAGAGGAGGAGACCCAGTACTTC
CDR3: CATFTTSASGIEEETQYF

V: TRBV9
J: TRBJ1-5
D: NA
size: NA
DNA: TGTGCCATGTTCGGGCTAGATAGCAATCAGCCCCAGCATTTT
CDR3: CAMFGLDSNQPQHF

V: TRBV5-1
J: TRBJ2-5
D: TRBD2
size: NA
DNA: TGCGCCAGCAGCCAGAGGACTAGCGGGAGTAGCTTGGAGACCCAGTACTTC
CDR3: CASSQRTSGSSLETQYF

V: TRBV5-4
J: TRBJ1-2
D: NA
size: few
DNA: TGTGCCAGCAGCAAGATCCCGGGACGGGGGACTAACTATGGCTACACCTTC
CDR3: CASSKIPGRGTNYGYTF

V: TRBV3-1/TRBV3-2
J: TRBJ2-6
D: TRBD1
size: NA
DNA: TGTGCCAGCAGCCAGGGGACAGGGTTAAATGGGGCCAACGTCCTGACTTTC
CDR3: CASSQGTGLNGANVLTF

V: TRBV7-2
J: TRBJ2-3
D: TRBD2
size: once
DNA: TGTGCCAGCAGCTTAGCGCAAGGTAGCGGGAAAGCAGATACGCAGTATTTT
CDR3: CASSLAQGSGKADTQYF

V: TRBV12-3/TRBV12-4
J: TRBJ1-4
D: NA
size: NA
DNA: TGTGCCAGCAGTGGGCCCTATGGGGAAAAACTGTTTTTT
CDR3: CASSGPYGEKLFF

V: TRBV6-6
J: TRBJ1-5
D: NA
size: NA
DNA: TGTGCCAGCAGTTCCGGGGGGTTACAGTATCAGCCCCAGCATTTT
CDR3: CASSSGGLQYQPQHF

V: TRBV19
J: TRBJ2-7
D: NA
size: NA
DNA: TGTGCCAGTACCTCCGGTGGAGGGAGCTACGAGCAGTACTTC
CDR3: CASTSGGGSYEQYF

V: TRBV5-1
J: TRBJ1-1
D: NA
size: few
DNA: TGCGCCAGCAGCCCGAGGGTAGGGGACACTGAAGCTTTCTTT
CDR3: CASSPRVGDTEAFF

V: TRBV6-1
J: TRBJ1-2
D: TRBD1
size: NA
DNA: TGTGCCAGCAGTGAACGGGACAGCTTTAACTATGGCTACACCTTC
CDR3: CASSERDSFNYGYTF